One sample yielded the 16 T cell receptor beta chains listed below, sequenced in a study of molecular identifiers for immune sequencing clone quantification. TCRdb reprocessed the PCR reads with MiXCR, giving one entry per CDR3 protein. Here the sample spans about 640,000 distinct CDR3 sequences, roughly 21% being singletons. The sample was naive CD8+ T cells from blood, with Jurkat cell RNA spiked in. Documented subset: FACS-sorted CD8+CD4-CCR7+CD45RA+ naive T cells. The receptors here all came from a human donor in good health. Some libraries in this study had Jurkat cell RNA spiked in.

This clonotype has ten or more counts. The rearrangement uses TRBV19 and TRBJ1-2; D unclear. Trimming stripped 3 bases from V and 7 bases from J, with 9 bases between. The length of the CDR3 is 12 residues. CDR1 is LNHDA, CDR2 SQIVND, per germline (reference sequence). The CDR3, as DNA: TGTGCCAGTAGTATCTCCCTCCTTGGCTACACCTTC. Encoded protein: CASSISLLGYTF.

This clonotype has just a few counts. This rearrangement joins TRBV2 to TRBJ2-2, with D hard to call. The germline gives CDR1 SNHLY, CDR2 FYNNEI. The CDR3 has 15 residues. Trimming removed 2 bases at V and 1 base at J, with 8 bases between. This chain's CDR3 is CASSEWEENTGELFF. The CDR3 bases are TGTGCCAGCAGTGAATGGGAAGAGAACACCGGGGAGCTGTTTTTT.

This clonotype has only a few counts. J is TRBJ1-4 and V is TRBV4-3, with D unresolved. The germline CDR1 and CDR2 sequences are LGHNA and YSLEER. V lost 1 base and J lost 4, with 4 bases in between. This CDR3 is 13 amino acids long. The CDR3 coding sequence is TGCGCCAGCAGCCAAGCCCTTAATGAAAAACTGTTTTTT. Its protein is CASSQALNEKLFF.

This clonotype occurred many times. The V gene is TRBV29-1, the J gene TRBJ1-1; 7 nucleotides agree with TRBD1. The CDR3 loop spans 12 amino acids. Germline loops: CDR1 SQVTM, CDR2 ANQGSEA. V trimming: 6 bases; J trimming: 3 bases; junction bases outside the gene matches: 4. The DNA for the CDR3 is TGCAGCGTCGCTCAGGGGGACACTGAAGCTTTCTTT. This translates into CSVAQGDTEAFF.

The DNA for the CDR3 is TGTGCCAGCAGCCCCCATAGGACTAGCGGACCCTACAATGAGCAGTTCTTC. This gives the protein CASSPHRTSGPYNEQFF. The chain recombines TRBV7-9 with TRBJ2-1, with 10 bases fitting TRBD2. Looked up from germline, CDR1 is SEHNR and CDR2 is FQNEAQ (reference sequence). The junction had 9 bases not matched to a gene; V was cut back by 5 bases and J by 2 bases. The CDR3 extends over 17 amino acids.

Comments on this clonotype: This sequence may be a read error, since a much larger clone differs from it by one base. This chain joins TRBV19 and TRBJ2-2; D is perhaps TRBD1 or TRBD2 (6 bases each). In germline, CDR1 is LNHDA, CDR2 SQIVND (reference sequence). The CDR3 has 16 residues. The DNA for the CDR3 is TGTGCCAGTAGTGCCGGGGACACGAGCTCAACCGGGGGGCTGTTTTTT. This encodes CASSAGDTSSTGGLFF.

This clonotype has ten or more counts. The chain employs TRBV9 and TRBJ2-7; D is uncertain. Trimming took 4 bases from V and 4 from J, leaving 12 bases between them. The CDR3 extends over 13 amino acids. Germline lookup yields CDR1 SGDLS and CDR2 YYNGEE. The CDR3 is CASSPPATYEQYF. The CDR3 DNA sequence: TGTGCCAGCAGCCCCCCCGCGACGTACGAGCAGTACTTC. The full variable domain, rest sourced from reference TRBV9 and TRBJ2-7, is DSGVTQTPKHLITATGQRVTLRCSPRSGDLSVYWYQQSLDQGLQFLIQYYNGEERAKGNILERFSAQQFPDLHSELNLSSLELGDSALYFCASSPPATYEQYFGPGTRLTVT.

This clonotype has ten or more counts. The genes are TRBV5-1 and TRBJ2-3; a weak D match, TRBD2 (5 bases). Germline CDR1 is SGHRS and CDR2 is YFSETQ. V was trimmed by 4 bases and J by 1 base, leaving 19 bases between them. The CDR3 loop spans 17 amino acids. CDR3 in DNA: TGCGCCAGCAGCCAAGCCCTAGCTGCCAGCCGCACAGATACGCAGTATTTT. Its protein product is CASSQALAASRTDTQYF.

This clonotype was observed at least ten times. The rearrangement uses TRBV14 and TRBJ1-1, with 10 bases identical to TRBD1. The CDR3 covers 16 residues. J lost 5 bases, V lost 4 bases, and 10 bases had no gene match. Germline V gene sequence: CDR1 SGHDN, CDR2 FVKESK. The CDR3 coding sequence is TGTGCCAGCAGCCCCCGGGACAGGGGCCGGTTTACTGAAGCTTTCTTT. This translates into CASSPRDRGRFTEAFF. The full variable domain, with the rest looked up from reference TRBV14 and TRBJ1-1, is EAGVTQFPSHSVIEKGQTVTLRCDPISGHDNLYWYRRVMGKEIKFLLHFVKESKQDESGMPNNRFLAERTGGTYSTLKVQPAELEDSGVYFCASSPRDRGRFTEAFFGQGTRLTVV.

The chain links TRBV30 to TRBJ1-1, with D possibly being TRBD1 (5 bases). The CDR3 covers 12 residues. Trimming took off 4 bases at V and 1 base at J, with 7 bases between the two ends. Germline V CDR1 and CDR2: GTSNPN, SVGIG (reference sequence). Here the CDR3 reads CAWNRPNTEAFF. The DNA of the CDR3 is TGTGCCTGGAACAGGCCGAACACTGAAGCTTTCTTT.

As to this clonotype: Possible read error: a much larger clone is one base away. The CDR3, as DNA: TGTGCCAGCGGTGAAGAACGGTCAGGGGAGGGATACGAGCAGTACTTC. This codes for CASGEERSGEGYEQYF. The gene calls are TRBV6-1 and TRBJ2-7, with a tentative D call TRBD2 (7 bases). Germline values: CDR1 MNHNS, CDR2 SASEGT. The length of the CDR3 is 16 residues.

This chain connects TRBV5-4 to TRBJ2-3; 11 bases align to TRBD1. The CDR3 is 16 residues long. V lost 3 bases to trimming and J lost 4 bases; unmatched junction nucleotides: 7. Looked up from germline, CDR1 is SGHNT and CDR2 is YYREEE (reference sequence). The CDR3 sequence is CASSWGTGGLADTQYF. For the CDR3, the DNA is TGTGCCAGCAGCTGGGGGACAGGGGGTTTAGCAGATACGCAGTATTTT.

There are many counts of this clonotype. The chain joins TRBV27 to TRBJ2-7; the match to TRBD1 covers 7 bases. Germline V gene sequence: CDR1 MNHEY, CDR2 SMNVEV (reference sequence). The V gene end was trimmed by 2 bases and the J gene end by 2 bases; junction bases not matched to a gene: 3. There are 14 residues in the CDR3. The CDR3 sequence is CASSLRGQTYEQYF. The CDR3 bases are TGTGCCAGCAGTTTAAGGGGACAGACCTACGAGCAGTACTTC.

This clonotype was observed at least ten times. This chain links TRBV10-3 with TRBJ2-3; 7 nucleotides align to TRBD2. This CDR3 has 18 amino acids. CDR1 and CDR2 from the germline V gene are ENHRY and SYGVKD. V lost 0 bases and J lost 1; bases outside the gene matches: 10. The CDR3 nucleotides read TGTGCCATCAGTGAGTCTGCGGGAGAAGTTTTTGGCACAGATACGCAGTATTTT. Amino acid sequence: CAISESAGEVFGTDTQYF.

This chain links TRBV19 with TRBJ2-1; D gene ambiguous. There are 14 residues in the CDR3. CDR1 and CDR2 (germline): LNHDA, SQIVND (reference sequence). V dropped 7 bases and J dropped 8 bases, with 18 bases sitting between them. The CDR3 spells CASIGSLSPHEQFF. The CDR3 DNA sequence: TGTGCCAGTATTGGTTCACTTAGCCCCCATGAGCAGTTCTTC.

With regard to this clonotype: Being one base from a much bigger clone, this may be a read error. CDR3 nucleotide sequence: TGCAGTGCTAGAGATCTCCGATTTGGCCTGGTGAGCCAAGAGACCCAGTACTTC. Its translation: CSARDLRFGLVSQETQYF. The J gene is TRBJ2-5, the V gene TRBV20-1; the D is unclear. Trimming stripped 0 bases from V and 1 base from J, with 21 bases between. CDR3 length: 18 residues. CDR1 DFQATT and CDR2 SNEGSKA come from the germline V gene (reference sequence).